This T cell receptor (beta chain) derives from a study of cytomegalovirus exposure and HLA in healthy donors. The PCR used 60 Vbeta and 13 Jbeta primers. Assay used: immunoSEQ multiplex PCR; TCRdb lists only in-frame clones, some missing. The repertoire holds roughly 180,000 clones, with more than 65% as singletons. Regarding the study as a whole: The authors listed around 150 TCR beta chains as cytomegalovirus-associated.

In regard to this clone: The antigen remains undetermined.

The germline CDR1 and CDR2 sequences are SGHTA and FQGTGA. This CDR3 has 14 residues. Trimming cost V 8 bases and J 6 bases; bases outside gene matches: 10. Sequenced: PBMCs. V usage is TRBV7-3 and J usage is TRBJ2-7; 10 bases line up with TRBD1. This TCR derives from a woman younger than 45 in good health and CMV-seropositive. The CDR3 nucleotides are TGTGCCAGCCGTATGACAGGGGGCATGAGCGAGCAGTACTTC. It yields the protein CASRMTGGMSEQYF.